The entry below describes one TCR beta chain. The junction departs from germline at one end; a sequencing error may be responsible. These data are taken from a study of CD8+CD57+ T cells in acquired aplastic anemia. The CDR3 sequence is 13 residues long. CDR1 and CDR2 (germline): SGHTA, FQGTGA. Both TCR beta VDJ combination and CDR3 sequence profiling were carried out. Genomic DNA was the template for this profiling. One entry per CDR3 protein results from TCRdb running MiXCR on the reads. The sample consists of around 400,000 distinct CDR3 sequences, around 68% of them appearing once. Material: sorted CD4+, CD8+, or CD8+CD57+ T cells (not recorded which) from PBMCs. The rearrangement uses TRBV7-3 and TRBJ1-1, with D perhaps TRBD1 (6 bases). The sequence came from a human donor in good health, serving as a control. The CDR3 bases are TGTGCCAGCAGTTCGGGCGACAGGTACACTGAAGCTTTC. It yields the protein CASSSGDRYTEAF.